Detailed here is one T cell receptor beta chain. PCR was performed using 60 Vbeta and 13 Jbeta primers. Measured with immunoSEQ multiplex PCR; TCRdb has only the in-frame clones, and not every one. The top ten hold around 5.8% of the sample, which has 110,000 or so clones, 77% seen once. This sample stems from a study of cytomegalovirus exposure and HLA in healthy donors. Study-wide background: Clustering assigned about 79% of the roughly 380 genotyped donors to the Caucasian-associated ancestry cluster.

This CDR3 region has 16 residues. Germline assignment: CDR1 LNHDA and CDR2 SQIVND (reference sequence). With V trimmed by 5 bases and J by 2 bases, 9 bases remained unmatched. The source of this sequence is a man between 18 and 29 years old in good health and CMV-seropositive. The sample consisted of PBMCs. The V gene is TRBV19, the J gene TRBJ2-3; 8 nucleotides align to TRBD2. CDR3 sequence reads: CASSLIWREDTDTQYF. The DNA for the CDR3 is TGTGCCAGTAGTCTTATCTGGCGGGAGGACACAGATACGCAGTATTTT.